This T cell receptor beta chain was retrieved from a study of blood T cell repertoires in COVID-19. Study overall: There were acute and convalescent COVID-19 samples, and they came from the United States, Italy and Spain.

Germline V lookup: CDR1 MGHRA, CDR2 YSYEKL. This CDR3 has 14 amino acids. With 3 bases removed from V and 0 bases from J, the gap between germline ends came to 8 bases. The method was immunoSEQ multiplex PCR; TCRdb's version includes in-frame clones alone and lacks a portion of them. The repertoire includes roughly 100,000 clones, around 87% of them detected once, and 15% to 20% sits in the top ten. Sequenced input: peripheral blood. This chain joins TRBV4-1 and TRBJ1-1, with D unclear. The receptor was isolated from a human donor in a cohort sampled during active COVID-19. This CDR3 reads CASSHGRLNTEAFF. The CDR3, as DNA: TGCGCCAGCAGCCACGGGAGGCTGAACACTGAAGCTTTCTTT.